A single sample gave rise to the 19 T cell receptor beta chains below, sequenced in a study of CD8+ T cells in alopecia areata. Isolated RNA was reverse transcribed into cDNA used as the sequencing template. The table came from immunoSEQ multiplex PCR; TCRdb's copy has only in-frame clones and leaves some out. The sample contains some 210,000 clones, roughly 57% of which appear only once. The input for sequencing was CD4+ T cells sorted from blood, taken at week 0. The receptor set was obtained from a human donor with alopecia areata.

The rearrangement joins TRBV18 to TRBJ1-1; D call uncertain. Trimming removed 5 bases from V and 4 bases from J, with 17 bases in between. The CDR3 extends over 15 amino acids. CDR1 and CDR2 (germline): KGHSH, LQKENI. The CDR3 sequence: CASSSYKGGGTEAFF. CDR3 in DNA: TGTGCCAGCTCAAGTTACAAGGGAGGCGGCACTGAAGCTTTCTTT.

V usage is TRBV7-9 and J usage is TRBJ2-1; no clear D. The CDR3 runs to 15 residues. V was shortened by 5 bases and J by 4 bases, with 15 bases between the two germline ends. CDR1 is SEHNR, CDR2 FQNEAQ, per germline (reference sequence). CDR3 loop: CASSPVRPQYNEQFF. DNA of the CDR3: TGTGCCAGCAGCCCCGTGCGGCCGCAGTACAATGAGCAGTTCTTC.

This chain links TRBV7-9 with TRBJ2-1; TRBD2 is a possible D gene (7 bases). The length of the CDR3 is 15 residues. Germline V gene sequence: CDR1 SEHNR, CDR2 FQNEAQ (reference sequence). V gave up 6 bases and J gave up 9 bases, with 21 bases separating them. CDR3 in amino acids: CASRHGEGVTGEQFF. The CDR3 DNA follows: TGTGCCAGCAGGCACGGGGAGGGGGTGACGGGTGAGCAGTTCTTC.

The CDR3 nucleotides read TGTGCCAGCAGCCTAAGTGGGGGGGCACGAACTGAAGCTTTCTTT. Protein: CASSLSGGARTEAFF. The gene calls are TRBV7-9 and TRBJ1-1; perhaps TRBD1 as D (6 bases). Trimming took off 5 bases at V and 5 bases at J, with 18 bases between the two ends. CDR3 size: 15 residues. Germline V gives CDR1 SEHNR, CDR2 FQNEAQ (reference sequence). Variable domain in full (rest from reference TRBV7-9 and TRBJ1-1): DTGVSQNPRHKITKRGQNVTFRCDPISEHNRLYWYRQTLGQGPEFLTYFQNEAQLEKSRLLSDRFSAERPKGSFSTLEIQRTEQGDSAMYLCASSLSGGARTEAFFGQGTRLTVV.

The chain recombines TRBV23-1 with TRBJ1-2; 7 nucleotides match TRBD1. TRBV23-1 is assigned to the ORF class and has an uncertain function. The CDR3 has 15 residues. The V gene end was trimmed by 5 bases and the J gene end by 2 bases; junction bases not matched to a gene: 8. The CDR3 is CASSNSGQANYGYTF. CDR3 nucleotide sequence: TGCGCCAGCAGTAACTCCGGACAGGCAAACTATGGCTACACCTTC.

The V gene is TRBV29-1, the J gene TRBJ2-2; 11 bases line up with TRBD1. The CDR3 runs to 14 residues. Germline V CDR1 and CDR2: SQVTM, ANQGSEA. V shed 6 bases and J 4 bases; nucleotides not matched to a gene: 4. The CDR3: CSVPGTGGTGELFF. In nucleotides, the CDR3 is TGCAGCGTGCCCGGGACAGGGGGCACCGGGGAGCTGTTTTTT.

The chain has TRBV30 and TRBJ1-2; D remains unclear. V was pared by 3 bases and J by 3 bases, with 11 bases between. The CDR3 extends over 13 amino acids. Germline lookup yields CDR1 GTSNPN and CDR2 SVGIG (reference sequence). DNA for the CDR3: TGTGCCTGGAGCCCGGGCATTTACTATGGCTACACCTTC. Its protein product is CAWSPGIYYGYTF.

The chain recombines TRBV2 with TRBJ2-1, with D unresolved. The V gene lost 5 bases and the J gene lost 4 bases, with 9 bases spanning the gap. The CDR3 runs to 13 residues. Per germline, CDR1 SNHLY and CDR2 FYNNEI. The CDR3 sequence: CASSWAEYNEQFF. The CDR3 bases are TGTGCCAGCAGTTGGGCAGAGTACAATGAGCAGTTCTTC.

V is TRBV13 and J is TRBJ2-4, with D possibly matching TRBD1 (8 bases). This CDR3 is 13 amino acids long. CDR1 and CDR2 from the germline V gene are PRHDT and FYEKMQ (reference sequence). V was pared by 6 bases and J by 7 bases, with 13 bases between. The CDR3 DNA reads as TGTGCCAGCAGTGACAGGGGAGGGAACATTCAGTACTTC. Protein sequence: CASSDRGGNIQYF.

Comment on this clone: Other DNA sequences from this sample encode an identical CDR3 as well. The chain links TRBV25-1 to TRBJ2-5; D possibly corresponds to TRBD2 (7 bases). Germline CDR1 is MGHDK and CDR2 is SYGVNS. CDR3 length equals 14 residues. With 3 bases removed from V and 2 bases from J, the gap between germline ends came to 10 bases. The CDR3 DNA reads as TGTGCCAGCAGTGACAGGGGAGGGCAAGAGACCCAGTACTTC. Translated, it gives CASSDRGGQETQYF.

The gene calls are TRBV30 and TRBJ2-7, with 9 bases that match TRBD1. CDR3 length equals 14 residues. With 4 bases clipped from V and 2 bases from J, the junction kept 6 bases outside the gene matches. Germline loops: CDR1 GTSNPN, CDR2 SVGIG (reference sequence). The CDR3 loop is CAWIARTGAYEQYF. The DNA of the CDR3 is TGTGCCTGGATCGCCCGGACAGGGGCCTACGAGCAGTACTTC. The entire variable domain, with the rest obtained from reference TRBV30 and TRBJ2-7, is as follows: SQTIHQWPATLVQPVGSPLSLECTVEGTSNPNLYWYRQAAGRGLQLLFYSVGIGQISSEVPQNLSASRPQDRQFILSSKKLLLSDSGFYLCAWIARTGAYEQYFGPGTRLTVT.

V gene TRBV30 combines with J gene TRBJ2-3; D ambiguous. Germline values: CDR1 GTSNPN, CDR2 SVGIG (reference sequence). The germline V and J ends were trimmed by 3 bases and 12 bases, with 19 bases remaining between them. The CDR3 runs to 13 residues. The CDR3 spells CAWRAQAENPQYF. Here the CDR3 DNA reads TGTGCCTGGAGGGCCCAGGCGGAGAATCCCCAGTATTTT.

The V and J genes are TRBV20-1 and TRBJ1-2; D is undetermined. V shed 6 bases and J shed 5 bases, with 10 bases lying between them. This CDR3 spans 11 amino acids. Germline V CDR1 and CDR2: DFQATT, SNEGSKA (reference sequence). The CDR3 sequence: CSAQTDYGYTF. The CDR3 DNA is TGCAGTGCGCAGACGGATTATGGCTACACCTTC.

The V and J genes are TRBV7-3 and TRBJ2-2, with TRBD1 as a possible D gene (6 bases). The CDR3 runs 15 residues. Germline V gives CDR1 SGHTA, CDR2 FQGTGA. V was clipped by 1 base and J by 0 bases, with 6 bases between them. This CDR3 is CASSLRQANTGELFF. The CDR3 nucleotides read TGTGCCAGCAGCTTAAGACAGGCGAACACCGGGGAGCTGTTTTTT.

V usage is TRBV2 and J usage is TRBJ2-3, with D unresolved. The CDR3 has 19 residues. Trimming took 3 bases from V and 0 from J, leaving 22 bases between them. The V gene's germline CDR1 is SNHLY and CDR2 FYNNEI. CDR3 DNA sequence: TGTGCCAGCAGTGATACACGATTCGGGCAGCGCTTTAGCACAGATACGCAGTATTTT. It encodes CASSDTRFGQRFSTDTQYF.

Here the CDR3 DNA reads TGTGCCAGCAGCTTAGCCCCCGACCCTTCCTACGAGCAGTACTTC. Translation gives CASSLAPDPSYEQYF. This chain links TRBV7-2 with TRBJ2-7; D not certain. Looked up from germline, CDR1 is SGHTA and CDR2 is FQGNSA. CDR3 size: 15 residues. V was trimmed by 0 bases and J by 1 base, leaving 10 bases between them.

This chain links TRBV5-1 with TRBJ2-4, with 8 bases lining up with TRBD1. The CDR3 consists of 17 residues. V shed 4 bases, J shed 2 bases, and the junction held 11 bases outside the gene matches. CDR1 and CDR2 from the germline V gene are SGHRS and YFSETQ. The CDR3 bases are TGCGCCAGCAGCCCAATATTAAGACAGGGGTCCAAAAACATTCAGTACTTC. Translating gives CASSPILRQGSKNIQYF.

This chain joins TRBV29-1 and TRBJ2-1, with D maybe TRBD1 (6 bases). The CDR3 contains 13 residues. Germline CDR1 SQVTM, CDR2 ANQGSEA. Trimming took 7 bases from V and 2 from J, leaving 12 bases between them. The CDR3 reads CSGRTVAYNEQFF. CDR3 DNA sequence: TGCAGCGGGAGGACAGTCGCCTACAATGAGCAGTTCTTC.

The chain is built from TRBV7-2 and TRBJ1-1; D gene ambiguous. V was trimmed by 3 bases and J by 1 base, leaving 12 bases between them. CDR1 is SGHTA and CDR2 is FQGNSA in the germline V gene. The CDR3 extends over 15 amino acids. CDR3 in amino acids: CASSLTRSTNTEAFF. CDR3 in DNA: TGTGCCAGCAGCTTGACGAGGTCCACGAACACTGAAGCTTTCTTT.